At least ten counts were recorded for the clone carrying this T cell receptor (beta chain). CDR3 length: 12 amino acids. Germline V lookup: CDR1 MNHEY, CDR2 SVGEGT. With 5 bases removed from V and 6 bases from J, the gap between germline ends came to 9 bases. This sample was included in a study of molecular identifiers for immune sequencing clone quantification. TCR libraries were built in bulk with a published protocol and specific TCR primers. MiXCR was run by TCRdb on the PCR reads, yielding one entry per CDR3 protein. Of 85,000 to 90,000 distinct CDR3 sequences in the sample, around 17% are singletons; the top ten hold 0.7% to 0.95%.

Source material: naive CD8+ T cells from blood, with Jurkat cell RNA spiked in. The subset: FACS-sorted CD8+CD4-CCR7+CD45RA+ naive T cells. The chain employs TRBV6-2 or TRBV6-3 and TRBJ2-3, with unresolved D. The receptor was derived from a human donor in good health. Some libraries in this study had Jurkat cell RNA spiked in. Here the CDR3 reads CASSVARDTQYF. In DNA, the CDR3 is TGTGCCAGCAGTGTAGCACGGGATACGCAGTATTTT.